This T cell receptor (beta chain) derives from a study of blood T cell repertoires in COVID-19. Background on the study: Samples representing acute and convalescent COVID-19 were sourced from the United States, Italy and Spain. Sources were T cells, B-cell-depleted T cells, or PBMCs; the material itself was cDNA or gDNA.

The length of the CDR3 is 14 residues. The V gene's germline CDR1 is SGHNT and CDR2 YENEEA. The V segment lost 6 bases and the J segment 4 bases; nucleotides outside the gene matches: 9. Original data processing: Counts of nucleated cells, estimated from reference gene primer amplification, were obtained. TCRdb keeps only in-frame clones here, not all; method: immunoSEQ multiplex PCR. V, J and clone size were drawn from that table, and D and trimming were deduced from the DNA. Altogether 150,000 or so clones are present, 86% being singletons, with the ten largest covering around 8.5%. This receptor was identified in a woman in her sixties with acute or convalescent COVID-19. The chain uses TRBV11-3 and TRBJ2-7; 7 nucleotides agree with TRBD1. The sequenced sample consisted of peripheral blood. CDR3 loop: CASRNRQGRYEQYF. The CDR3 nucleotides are TGTGCCAGCAGGAACCGACAGGGACGGTACGAGCAGTACTTC. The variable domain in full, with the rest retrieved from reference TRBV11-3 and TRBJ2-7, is EAGVVQSPRYKIIEKKQPVAFWCNPISGHNTLYWYLQNLGQGPELLIRYENEEAVDDSQLPKDRFSAERLKGVDSTLKIQPAELGDSAVYLCASRNRQGRYEQYFGPGTRLTVT.